Below are 5 T cell receptor beta chains sequenced from a single sample in a study of radiotherapy plus CTLA-4 blockade in lung cancer. Using immunoSEQ multiplex PCR, the repertoire was profiled, and TCRdb retains in-frame clones only, with some absent. In the table there are about 97,000 clones, 65% to 75% of which are singletons. The sequenced sample was peripheral blood, obtained from a patient treated with radiotherapy plus ipilimumab. These receptors came from a human donor with non-small cell lung cancer who had a partial response to radiotherapy plus ipilimumab. Some clones in this sample may be carry-over from other donors' samples.

The V and J genes are TRBV5-1 and TRBJ2-5; weak D call: TRBD1 (5 bases). V lost 3 bases and J lost 4, with 13 bases in between. There are 14 residues in the CDR3. The germline V gene has CDR1 SGHRS and CDR2 YFSETQ. For the CDR3, the DNA is TGCGCCAGCAGCTCGACAGCGAACGGAGAGACCCAGTACTTC. As protein: CASSSTANGETQYF. Full variable domain (remainder filled in from reference TRBV5-1 and TRBJ2-5): KAGVTQTPRYLIKTRGQQVTLSCSPISGHRSVSWYQQTPGQGLQFLFEYFSETQRNKGNFPGRFSGRQFSNSRSEMNVSTLELGDSALYLCASSSTANGETQYFGPGTRLLVL.

The genes are TRBV7-9 and TRBJ2-3; 11 bases match TRBD2. Trimming took 5 bases from V and 1 from J; bases not matched to a gene: 8. Germline CDR1 SEHNR, CDR2 FQNEAQ (reference sequence). The CDR3 covers 17 residues. CDR3 DNA: TGTGCCAGCAGCCCCCGACTAGCGGGACAGGGCACAGATACGCAGTATTTT. Its protein is CASSPRLAGQGTDTQYF.

This clone came up a few times. The rearrangement links TRBV9 to TRBJ2-7, with 7 bases aligning to TRBD2. CDR3 size: 12 residues. Per germline, CDR1 SGDLS and CDR2 YYNGEE. V was pared by 1 base and J by 7 bases, with 2 bases of the junction left unmatched. CDR3 loop: CASSVSGAEQYF. For the CDR3, the DNA is TGTGCCAGCAGCGTAAGCGGGGCAGAGCAGTACTTC.

The genes are TRBV7-2 and TRBJ2-1; 14 bases are shared with TRBD2. The CDR3 runs to 15 residues. V was clipped by 5 bases and J by 10 bases; unmatched bases: 7. From germline, CDR1 is SGHTA and CDR2 FQGNSA. CDR3 loop: CASSAGLAGGKEQFF. CDR3 DNA: TGTGCCAGCAGCGCCGGACTAGCGGGGGGCAAGGAGCAGTTCTTC. Together with reference TRBV7-2 and TRBJ2-1, the CDR3 gives the full variable domain: GAGVSQSPSNKVTEKGKDVELRCDPISGHTALYWYRQSLGQGLEFLIYFQGNSAPDKSGLPSDRFSAERTGGSVSTLTIQRTQQEDSAVYLCASSAGLAGGKEQFFGPGTRLTVL.

The chain has TRBV7-2 and TRBJ1-1, with TRBD1 matching over 7 bases. The CDR3 runs to 15 residues. Germline lookup yields CDR1 SGHTA and CDR2 FQGNSA. The V segment lost 5 bases and the J segment 1 base; nucleotides outside the gene matches: 7. The CDR3 spells CASSLRWTGNTEAFF. CDR3 sequence (DNA): TGTGCCAGCAGCCTCCGATGGACAGGGAACACTGAAGCTTTCTTT.